This T cell receptor (beta chain) was profiled in a study of preoperative IRX-2 immunotherapy in early breast cancer. Data came from immunoSEQ multiplex PCR; TCRdb stores just in-frame clones and leaves some out. Among about 98,000 clones listed, 75% to 90% were seen once. Indicated treatment: preoperative locoregional IRX-2 cytokine immunotherapy. This phase Ib study tested locoregional IRX-2 cytokine immunotherapy given before surgery. Germline V gene lookup returns CDR1 LNHDA and CDR2 SQIVND (reference sequence). The length of the CDR3 is 16 residues. The ends lost 8 bases at V and 2 bases at J; junction bases unmatched: 13.

The chain employs TRBV19 and TRBJ2-3; 7 nucleotides line up with TRBD2. This receptor was identified in a human donor with breast cancer. Specimen: tumor tissue, collected after IRX-2 immunotherapy. CDR3 loop: CASAKPAGDVTDTQYF. The DNA for the CDR3 is TGTGCCAGTGCCAAACCGGCGGGGGATGTCACAGATACGCAGTATTTT.